These 4 T cell receptor beta chains share one sample of origin, sequenced in a study of CD8 T cells in ankylosing spondylitis. TCRdb processed the 5' RACE reads anew with MiXCR; each CDR3 protein has one entry. The data contain around 300,000 distinct CDR3 sequences, roughly 11% of them seen just once; the ten biggest clones take up roughly 9.2%. Sample: blood, either unsorted or a sorted T cell fraction (not recorded which). Receptors originate from a female donor with ankylosing spondylitis or in good health (not recorded which).

This clonotype was counted many times. This sequence joins TRBV4-3 and TRBJ2-7, with 13 bases lining up with TRBD2. V trimming: 0 bases; J trimming: 9 bases; junction bases outside the gene matches: 5. This CDR3 contains 15 residues. Germline V gene lookup returns CDR1 LGHNA and CDR2 YSLEER. CDR3 protein: CASSQDTTSGRWQYF. CDR3 nucleotides: TGCGCCAGCAGCCAAGATACGACTAGCGGGAGGTGGCAGTACTTC.

The chain is built from TRBV24-1 and TRBJ2-3, with D possibly matching TRBD2 (5 bases). This CDR3 is 16 amino acids long. V lost 3 bases, J lost 4 bases, and 16 bases lay in between. CDR1 KGHDR and CDR2 SFDVKD come from the germline V gene. The CDR3 region is CATSDPRTFGADTQYF. Here the CDR3 DNA reads TGTGCCACCAGTGATCCCCGGACTTTTGGGGCAGATACGCAGTATTTT.

About this clonotype: A much more abundant neighbour one base away suggests this may be a read error. This sequence joins TRBV10-3 and TRBJ1-2; D gene ambiguous. The length of the CDR3 is 14 residues. CDR1 and CDR2 (germline): ENHRY, SYGVKD. In nucleotides, the CDR3 is TGTGCCATTATGAACCTGACGGGAAACTATGGCTACGCCTTC. As protein: CAIMNLTGNYGYAF.

This clonotype was observed many times. The chain employs TRBV10-3 and TRBJ2-1; 7 nucleotides match TRBD2. The germline V gene has CDR1 ENHRY and CDR2 SYGVKD. This CDR3 comprises 14 residues. Losses at the gene ends were 11 bases for V and 4 bases for J; bases not matched to a gene: 11. Here the CDR3 reads CAGSRGGGYNEQFF. Written as DNA, the CDR3 is TGTGCCGGTTCACGGGGCGGGGGATACAATGAGCAGTTCTTC.